The rows below give T cell receptor beta chains drawn from one sample of a study of T cell changes during pregnancy in multiple sclerosis. Data came from immunoSEQ multiplex PCR; TCRdb stores just in-frame clones and leaves some out. The table includes roughly 120,000 clones, over 85% detected once. Sequencing used peripheral blood, obtained before pregnancy. These TCRs come from a female donor with multiple sclerosis, enrolled in a pregnancy study. Each CDR3 is given with its conserved first and last residue. The order of the fields is CDR3 DNA, CDR3 protein, CDR3 length, clone size, D gene, V gene, J gene. The D gene is left open where the match is weak. Rows may omit the clone size; those that give it use once, few, many or a size class.

TGTGCCAGCAGCTTGATACAGGGGGTTTCGGGCGAGCAGTACTTC	CASSLIQGVSGEQYF	15	once	TRBD1	TRBV5-4	TRBJ2-7
TGTGCCAGCAGCTTGGACAGGGTCCGAGGCTACACCTTC	CASSLDRVRGYTF	13	once	TRBD1	TRBV11-2	TRBJ1-2
TGCAGCGTTGAGGGCGGGGGGATAATCGGGACCCAGTACTTC	CSVEGGGIIGTQYF	14	-	TRBD2	TRBV29-1	TRBJ2-5
TGTGCCATCAGTGACGGCACAGATACGCAGTATTTT	CAISDGTDTQYF	12	-	-	TRBV10-3	TRBJ2-3
TGTGCCAGTAGTATAAGGACAGGGGGGATGAACACCGGGGAGCTGTTTTTT	CASSIRTGGMNTGELFF	17	-	TRBD1	TRBV19	TRBJ2-2
TGCGCCAGCAGCCCCGGTAACGATTATAATTCACCCCTCCACTTT	CASSPGNDYNSPLHF	15	-	-	TRBV5-1	TRBJ1-6
TGTGCCAGCCAGCGGAGGGAAGAGACCCAGTACTTC	CASQRREETQYF	12	-	-	TRBV2	TRBJ2-5
TGTGCCAGTAGCTCTACACAGGGCTATGGCTACACCTTC	CASSSTQGYGYTF	13	-	-	TRBV19	TRBJ1-2
TGTGCCAGCAGTTTGACTAGCGGGACCGTGAACTACAATGAGCAGTTCTTC	CASSLTSGTVNYNEQFF	17	-	TRBD2	TRBV27	TRBJ2-1
TGTGCCAGCAGCGTAGGGCCCCAAAGCAGGGGTTTGGCCAAAAACATTCAGTACTTC	CASSVGPQSRGLAKNIQYF	19	-	-	TRBV9	TRBJ2-4
TGCGCCAGCAGCTTGGAAACTAGCGGGGGATTTAATACGCAGTATTTT	CASSLETSGGFNTQYF	16	once	TRBD2	TRBV5-1	TRBJ2-3
TGTGCCAGCAGTTCCCACTACGAGCAGTACTTC	CASSSHYEQYF	11	-	-	TRBV28	TRBJ2-7
TGTGCCAGCAGCCCTCCTCTAGCGGGAGGGCTCGATGAGCAGTTCTTC	CASSPPLAGGLDEQFF	16	-	TRBD2	TRBV5-6	TRBJ2-1
TGCAGCGTTAGCGGGAGGGCCTACAATGAGCAGTTCTTC	CSVSGRAYNEQFF	13	-	TRBD2	TRBV29-1	TRBJ2-1
TGTGCCAGCTCACGTTCCATAAAGGGGGAAAGGACTGAAGCTTTCTTT	CASSRSIKGERTEAFF	16	few	-	TRBV18	TRBJ1-1
TGTGCCAGCAGCGTTCCCGGTACAGATACGCAGTATTTT	CASSVPGTDTQYF	13	few	-	TRBV7-2	TRBJ2-3
TGTGCCAGCAGCTCGGGGGTCATAAACTACGAGCAGTACTTC	CASSSGVINYEQYF	14	-	-	TRBV2	TRBJ2-7
TGTGCCAGCTCCCCCCGCGGGGGGCTGGATTATGGCTACACCTTC	CASSPRGGLDYGYTF	15	-	-	TRBV6-5	TRBJ1-2
TGTGCCACCAGCAGCCAACGACAGCCAAATCAGCCCCAGCATTTT	CATSSQRQPNQPQHF	15	-	-	TRBV15	TRBJ1-5
TGTGCCAGCAGCTTTCAGGGGAATGAAAAACTGTTTTTT	CASSFQGNEKLFF	13	-	-	TRBV7-9	TRBJ1-4
TGCGCCAGCAGCCAAGTCCCTAGCGGGGCCACAGATACGCAGTATTTT	CASSQVPSGATDTQYF	16	-	TRBD2	TRBV4-1	TRBJ2-3
TGCAGCGTTCTACGGACAGGGGGTAACACTGAAGCTTTCTTT	CSVLRTGGNTEAFF	14	-	TRBD1	TRBV29-1	TRBJ1-1
TGTGCCAGCAGTCCCGGACAGGGAGGCGCGTATGGAGCTTTCTTT	CASSPGQGGAYGAFF	15	-	TRBD1	TRBV6-5	TRBJ1-1
TGTGCCAGCAATGGACAGGGGGCGGCGGGCAATCAGCCCCAGCATTTT	CASNGQGAAGNQPQHF	16	-	TRBD1	TRBV2	TRBJ1-5